This T cell receptor (beta chain) was obtained from a study of blood T cell repertoires in COVID-19. The count of this clone is one. Per germline, CDR1 LGHDT and CDR2 YNNKEL (reference sequence). V was clipped by 1 base and J by 7 bases, with 16 bases between them. The CDR3 sequence is 15 residues long. Produced via immunoSEQ multiplex PCR; TCRdb's table is partial and in-frame only. The sample consists of about 360,000 clones, roughly 90% of them appearing once. This TCR derives from a woman between 40 and 55 years old with acute COVID-19. The rearrangement joins TRBV3-1 (or the pseudogene TRBV3-2) to TRBJ1-2; D not certain. Sequenced: PBMCs or T cells enriched from blood (not recorded which). CDR3 bases: TGTGCCAGCAGCCAAGGGGTGGGCCAAGTAGGTGGCTACACCTTC. Translation gives CASSQGVGQVGGYTF.